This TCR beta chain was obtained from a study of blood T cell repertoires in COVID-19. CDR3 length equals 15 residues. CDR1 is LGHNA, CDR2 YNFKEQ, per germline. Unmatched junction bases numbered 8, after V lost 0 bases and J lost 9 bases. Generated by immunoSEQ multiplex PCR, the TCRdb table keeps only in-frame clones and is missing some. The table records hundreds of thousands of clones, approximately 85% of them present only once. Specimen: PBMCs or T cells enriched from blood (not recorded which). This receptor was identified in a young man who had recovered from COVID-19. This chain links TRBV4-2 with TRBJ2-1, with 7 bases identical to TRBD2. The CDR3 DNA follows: TGTGCCAGCAGCCAAGATCATAGGGGCGGGGGTGAGCAGTTCTTC. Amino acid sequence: CASSQDHRGGGEQFF.